The 6 T cell receptor beta chains below all came from one sample that was sequenced in a study of CD8 T cells in ankylosing spondylitis. TCRdb used MiXCR to reprocess the 5' RACE reads, holding one entry per CDR3 protein. The sample has around 100,000 distinct CDR3 sequences; about 9% are singletons. Their specific antigens are unknown. Overall study results and limits: One TCR beta motif, made up of several highly homologous variants, appeared characteristic of ankylosing spondylitis blood.

Sequenced: blood, either unsorted or a sorted T cell fraction (not recorded which). The receptor set was obtained from a male donor with ankylosing spondylitis.

This clonotype was seen repeatedly, ten times or more. This chain uses TRBV24-1 with TRBJ2-3; 7 bases match TRBD2. V trimming: 1 base; J trimming: 4 bases; junction bases outside the gene matches: 7. This CDR3 has 16 residues. Germline CDR1 KGHDR, CDR2 SFDVKD. As DNA, the CDR3 is TGTGCCACCAGTGATTTACCCAGGGAGGGAGCAGATACGCAGTATTTT. Its translation: CATSDLPREGADTQYF.

The chain combines TRBV20-1 with TRBJ2-3; D perhaps matches TRBD2 (5 bases). The V gene lost 3 bases and the J gene lost 3 bases, with 10 bases spanning the gap. From germline, CDR1 is DFQATT and CDR2 SNEGSKA (reference sequence). This CDR3 has 13 residues. In nucleotides, the CDR3 is TGCAGTGCTAGGGGAGAATGGACAGATACGCAGTATTTT. It specifies CSARGEWTDTQYF.

This clonotype was observed a few times. V and J are TRBV3-1 and TRBJ2-2; possibly TRBD1 or TRBD2 for D (5 bases each). V shed 4 bases and J shed 0 bases, with 15 bases lying between them. Germline V gene sequence: CDR1 LGHDT, CDR2 YNNKEL (reference sequence). This CDR3 region has 17 residues. CDR3 in amino acids: CASSPRREFANTGELFF. DNA for the CDR3: TGTGCCAGCAGCCCCCGCAGGGAGTTCGCGAACACCGGGGAGCTGTTTTTT.

This clonotype came up many times. The chain couples TRBV7-9 to TRBJ2-5, with 10 bases fitting TRBD1. CDR1 SEHNR and CDR2 FQNEAQ come from the germline V gene (reference sequence). The CDR3 runs to 14 residues. The CDR3 loop is CAAPGTGDQETQYF. For the CDR3, the DNA is TGTGCTGCACCCGGGACAGGGGACCAAGAGACCCAGTACTTC.

Ten or more counts support this clonotype. The V gene is TRBV12-3 or TRBV12-4, the J gene TRBJ1-1; the D gene is possibly TRBD1 (5 bases). V lost 6 bases and J 3 bases, leaving 17 bases between the germline ends. The length of the CDR3 is 15 residues. The DNA for the CDR3 is TGTGCCAGCAGGCCAGTGGGCGCGGGGGACACTGAAGCTTTCTTT. It encodes CASRPVGAGDTEAFF.

The rearrangement joins TRBV12-5 to TRBJ2-2, with 8 bases aligning to TRBD1. The ends lost 5 bases at V and 4 bases at J; junction bases unmatched: 9. The CDR3 sequence is 16 residues long. The germline V gene encodes CDR1 LGHNT and CDR2 FRNRAP. Here the CDR3 DNA reads TGTGCTAGTGGTAATTACAGGGGGAGAGGCACCGGGGAGCTGTTTTTT. Its protein product is CASGNYRGRGTGELFF.